The T cell receptor (beta chain) under discussion was sequenced for a study of blood T cell repertoires in COVID-19. The overall study: Whether acute or convalescent, the COVID-19 samples came from the United States, Italy and Spain. From T cells, B-cell-depleted T cells, or PBMCs came the material, which was cDNA or gDNA.

This clone was detected only a few times. Study processing details: Estimates of nucleated cell counts were drawn from the amplification of reference gene primers. Profiling relied on immunoSEQ multiplex PCR, and the TCRdb table lists in-frame clones only, not all of them. D and trimming were read from the DNA, whereas the V and J calls and clone size are those reported in that table. The sample comprises approximately 200,000 clones, around 80% of which are singletons, and 10% rests with the top ten. The germline V gene has CDR1 SGHRS and CDR2 YFSETQ. The CDR3 totals 16 residues. Losses at the gene ends were 0 bases for V and 9 bases for J; bases not matched to a gene: 10.

This clonotype was sampled from a woman of 80 years or more with acute or convalescent COVID-19. Specimen: peripheral blood. V usage is TRBV5-1 and J usage is TRBJ2-1, with TRBD2 matching over 9 bases. The CDR3 sequence is CASSLAGASGNPEQFF. Here the CDR3 DNA reads TGCGCCAGCAGCTTGGCCGGGGCTAGCGGGAATCCTGAGCAGTTCTTC.